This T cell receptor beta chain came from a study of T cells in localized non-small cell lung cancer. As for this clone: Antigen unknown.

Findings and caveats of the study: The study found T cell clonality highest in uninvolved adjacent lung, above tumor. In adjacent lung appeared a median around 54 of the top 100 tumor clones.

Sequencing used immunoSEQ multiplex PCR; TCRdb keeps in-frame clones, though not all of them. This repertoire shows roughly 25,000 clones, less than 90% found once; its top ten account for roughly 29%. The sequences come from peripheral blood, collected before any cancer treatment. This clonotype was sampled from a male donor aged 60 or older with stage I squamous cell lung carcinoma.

The CDR3 protein is CASSTSTWRFF. The CDR3 coding sequence is TGTGCCAGCTCGACTAGTACTTGGCGTTTCTTC. This rearrangement joins TRBV18 to TRBJ2-1; D perhaps matches TRBD2 (6 bases). CDR1 is KGHSH and CDR2 is LQKENI in the germline V gene. The CDR3 loop spans 11 amino acids. Trimming pared 6 bases from V and 16 bases from J, leaving 16 bases between. The variable domain in full, completed from reference TRBV18 and TRBJ2-1, reads NAGVMQNPRHLVRRRGQEARLRCSPMKGHSHVYWYRQLPEEGLKFMVYLQKENIIDESGMPKERFSAEFPKEGPSILRIQQVVRGDSAAYFCASSTSTWRFFGPGTRLTVL.